The 24 T cell receptor beta chains below come from one sample, sequenced in a study of CD8 T cells in ankylosing spondylitis. Study-level findings and limits: In ankylosing spondylitis blood, a motif of roughly eight highly homologous TCR beta variants appeared characteristic.

The antigens for these receptors are not known. Each CDR3 protein is one row after TCRdb ran MiXCR on the 5' RACE reads. The sample includes about 440,000 distinct CDR3 sequences, 17% of them seen just once. Sample: blood, either unsorted or a sorted T cell fraction (not recorded which). Every receptor here comes from a male donor with ankylosing spondylitis.

This chain connects TRBV3-1 to TRBJ2-3; TRBD2 aligns across 11 bases. With V trimmed by 4 bases and J by 3 bases, 6 bases remained unmatched. This CDR3 has 16 residues. Germline V gene lookup returns CDR1 LGHDT and CDR2 YNNKEL (reference sequence). The CDR3 is CASSPVAGGHTDTQYF. CDR3 DNA sequence: TGTGCCAGCAGCCCCGTAGCGGGGGGGCATACAGATACGCAGTATTTT.

This clonotype was picked up a small number of times. The V gene is TRBV29-1, the J gene TRBJ1-1; D remains unclear. V shed 7 bases and J shed 5 bases, with 14 bases lying between them. The CDR3 length is 12 residues. Per germline, CDR1 SQVTM and CDR2 ANQGSEA. The DNA for the CDR3 is TGCAGCGCCCCTGGGGAATTGACTGAAGCTTTCTTT. Translated, it gives CSAPGELTEAFF.

For the CDR3, the DNA is TGCGCCAGCAGCTTGGGGCCTCCCCGGGAGACCCAGTACTTC. Amino acids: CASSLGPPRETQYF. The chain carries TRBV5-1 and TRBJ2-5; D is ambiguous. CDR1 and CDR2 (germline): SGHRS, YFSETQ. The length of the CDR3 is 14 residues. Trimming removed 0 bases at V and 5 bases at J, with 11 bases between.

There are many counts of this clonotype. The chain uses TRBV12-3 or TRBV12-4 and TRBJ2-3; the D gene is possibly TRBD2 (5 bases). Trimming took off 5 bases at V and 4 bases at J, with 7 bases between the two ends. The CDR3 is 12 amino acids. This chain's CDR3 is CASSTEADTQYF. CDR3 nucleotides: TGTGCCAGCAGTACGGAGGCAGATACGCAGTATTTT.

This clonotype has more than one count but fewer than ten. V usage is TRBV20-1 and J usage is TRBJ2-1; D might be TRBD2 (5 bases). The CDR3 runs 17 residues. Trimming stripped 3 bases from V and 0 bases from J, with 18 bases between. Germline CDR1 is DFQATT and CDR2 is SNEGSKA (reference sequence). The CDR3 region is CSASREVAFSSYNEQFF. The CDR3 nucleotides are TGCAGTGCTAGCCGAGAGGTAGCGTTTAGCTCCTACAATGAGCAGTTCTTC.

The V call is TRBV12-3 or TRBV12-4, the J call TRBJ1-2, with TRBD1 matching over 11 bases. V shed 5 bases and J 4 bases; nucleotides not matched to a gene: 6. This CDR3 has 15 amino acids. DNA for the CDR3: TGTGCCAGCAGTACGGACAGGGGGCTTTCCTATGGCTACACCTTC. This codes for CASSTDRGLSYGYTF.

Only a few counts were recorded for this clonotype. This sequence joins TRBV4-2 and TRBJ1-1; D is possibly TRBD1 (5 bases). This CDR3 region has 15 residues. V was trimmed by 8 bases and J by 1 base, leaving 17 bases between them. CDR1 is LGHNA and CDR2 is YNFKEQ in the germline V gene. CDR3 nucleotides: TGTGCCAGCGGGTTGGGGCCCACTAGGAACACTGAAGCTTTCTTT. Translating it yields CASGLGPTRNTEAFF.

This clonotype has just one count. CDR3 residues: CASSLRSNEQFF. The CDR3 DNA sequence: TGTGCCAGCAGCTTACGTAGTAATGAGCAGTTCTTC. This chain links TRBV7-9 with TRBJ2-1; D is ambiguous. This CDR3 has 12 residues. V was trimmed by 2 bases and J by 7 bases, leaving 6 bases between them. Germline loops: CDR1 SEHNR, CDR2 FQNEAQ (reference sequence).

This clonotype has at least ten counts. The CDR3 DNA follows: TGTGCCACCAGTGATTTCCCGGGAGAAAGGGACACCGGGGAGCTGTTTTTT. This gives the protein CATSDFPGERDTGELFF. The chain carries TRBV24-1 and TRBJ2-2; TRBD2 might be the D (6 bases). Deletions cut 1 base from V and 3 bases from J, with 14 bases between. The germline gives CDR1 KGHDR, CDR2 SFDVKD. There are 17 residues in the CDR3.

This clonotype was counted many times. This chain connects TRBV7-2 to TRBJ1-1; unclear D gene. Germline CDR1 and CDR2: SGHTA and FQGNSA. V was trimmed by 2 bases and J by 1 base, leaving 5 bases between them. This CDR3 comprises 13 residues. The DNA of the CDR3 is TGTGCCAGCAGCTTAAACCGGAACACTGAAGCTTTCTTT. Residues: CASSLNRNTEAFF.

A few counts support this clonotype. The chain carries TRBV5-1 and TRBJ2-7, with TRBD1 identical over 8 bases. Germline V gene lookup returns CDR1 SGHRS and CDR2 YFSETQ. The CDR3 contains 13 residues. J gave up 3 bases and V 6 bases, and 5 bases lay outside the gene matches. For the CDR3, the DNA is TGCGCCAGCAAGAGCACAGGGGGCTACGAGCAGTACTTC. It translates to CASKSTGGYEQYF.

Points on this clonotype: With a much larger clone just one base away, this may be a read error. This chain connects TRBV3-1 to TRBJ1-6, with D possibly TRBD1 on 6 matching bases. The CDR3 runs to 15 residues. Per the germline V gene, CDR1 is LGHDT and CDR2 is YNNKEL (reference sequence). CDR3 sequence: CASCQAGTTNSPLHF. In DNA form, the CDR3 reads TGTGCCAGCTGCCAAGCCGGGACAACGAATTCACCCCTCCACTTT.

This clonotype was counted between two and nine times. V gene TRBV7-2 combines with J gene TRBJ2-2; D perhaps matches TRBD1 (6 bases). This CDR3 comprises 13 residues. The ends were cut back, 5 bases at V and 5 bases at J, with 9 bases in the middle. Germline-derived CDR1 and CDR2 are SGHTA and FQGNSA. As DNA, the CDR3 is TGTGCCAGCAGCGAACAGGGTACCGGGGAGCTGTTTTTT. Its translation is CASSEQGTGELFF. The variable domain in full, completed from reference TRBV7-2 and TRBJ2-2, reads GAGVSQSPSNKVTEKGKDVELRCDPISGHTALYWYRQSLGQGLEFLIYFQGNSAPDKSGLPSDRFSAERTGGSVSTLTIQRTQQEDSAVYLCASSEQGTGELFFGEGSRLTVL.

The chain uses TRBV18 and TRBJ2-1; D remains unclear. Trimming pared 5 bases from V and 6 bases from J, leaving 11 bases between. CDR1 KGHSH and CDR2 LQKENI come from the germline V gene. The CDR3 is made up of 13 amino acids. This CDR3 reads CASSVNPGNEQFF. The CDR3 DNA reads as TGTGCCAGCTCAGTTAATCCGGGCAATGAGCAGTTCTTC.

The CDR3 region is CASSQGLQDTQYF. The CDR3 DNA follows: TGTGCCAGCAGCCAGGGTTTGCAGGATACGCAGTATTTT. The chain has TRBV3-1 and TRBJ2-3, with D unclear. CDR1 and CDR2 (germline): LGHDT, YNNKEL (reference sequence). The CDR3 is made up of 13 amino acids. V dropped 3 bases and J dropped 6 bases, with 10 bases sitting between them.

In this sample, this clonotype turned up a few times. The genes are TRBV9 and TRBJ2-5, with a possible D match to TRBD2 (7 bases). The CDR3 is made up of 15 amino acids. CDR1 is SGDLS and CDR2 is YYNGEE in the germline V gene. V was pared by 0 bases and J by 4 bases, with 13 bases between. The DNA for the CDR3 is TGTGCCAGCAGCGTAGAGAACAGGGAGGGAGAGACCCAGTACTTC. Translated: CASSVENREGETQYF.

This clonotype has more than one count but fewer than ten. DNA of the CDR3: TGTGCCAGCAGCTTGTGGTCGGGAAATACCTACGAGCAGTACTTC. Translated, it gives CASSLWSGNTYEQYF. This chain connects TRBV5-6 to TRBJ2-7; D is perhaps TRBD2 (5 bases). The CDR3 is 15 amino acids. Trimming removed 1 base from V and 2 bases from J, with 13 bases in between. Germline V gives CDR1 SGHDT, CDR2 YYEEEE.

The sample holds many counts of this clonotype. DNA for the CDR3: TGTGCCAGCAGCTTAGATGAATCCACTGAAGCTTTCTTT. Protein product: CASSLDESTEAFF. The chain carries TRBV11-2 and TRBJ1-1; D call uncertain. This CDR3 comprises 13 residues. Germline V lookup: CDR1 SGHAT, CDR2 FQNNGV. V dropped 0 bases and J dropped 4 bases, with 6 bases sitting between them.

In this sample, this clonotype turned up a few times. The chain combines TRBV20-1 with TRBJ2-5, with D perhaps being TRBD1 or TRBD2 (5 bases each). V was trimmed by 1 base and J by 0 bases, leaving 15 bases between them. Germline V gives CDR1 DFQATT, CDR2 SNEGSKA (reference sequence). The CDR3 sequence is 16 residues long. The DNA of the CDR3 is TGCAGTGCTAGAGGGGACCTTGGCTGGTACCAAGAGACCCAGTACTTC. Amino acid sequence: CSARGDLGWYQETQYF.

This chain joins TRBV5-1 and TRBJ1-1; tentative D call: TRBD1 (6 bases). V lost 4 bases and J 1 base, leaving 14 bases between the germline ends. Germline CDR1 SGHRS, CDR2 YFSETQ. The CDR3 runs 15 residues. CDR3 residues: CASSLSTGWNTEAFF. The CDR3 DNA sequence: TGCGCCAGCAGCCTTTCGACAGGCTGGAACACTGAAGCTTTCTTT.

The sample holds a few counts of this clonotype. This chain connects TRBV6-6 to TRBJ2-4; TRBD1 is a possible D gene (6 bases). The germline CDR1 and CDR2 sequences are MNHNY and SVGAGI (reference sequence). The V gene lost 7 bases and the J gene lost 9 bases, with 19 bases spanning the gap. The CDR3 runs 14 residues. The CDR3 DNA is TGTGCCAGCACCTCAACAGGGTCCGGCGGCATTCAGTACTTC. Encoded protein: CASTSTGSGGIQYF.

This clonotype turned up a few times. The gene calls are TRBV28 and TRBJ1-2, with 9 bases identical to TRBD1. There are 15 residues in the CDR3. The germline CDR1 and CDR2 sequences are MDHEN and SYDVKM. The V and J ends lost 1 base and 6 bases, in that order; junction bases with no gene match: 6. The CDR3 loop is CASSLLGQGPNGYTF. The CDR3 DNA reads as TGTGCCAGCAGTTTATTGGGACAGGGACCCAATGGCTACACCTTC.

This clonotype was recorded many times. The chain is built from TRBV6-1 and TRBJ1-1; 8 bases align to TRBD1. From germline, CDR1 is MNHNS and CDR2 SASEGT. The CDR3 spans 16 residues. V lost 8 bases and J lost 5; bases outside the gene matches: 16. The CDR3: CASGRGHSSIGTEAFF. The CDR3 nucleotides read TGTGCCAGCGGCAGGGGGCATTCGTCTATCGGGACTGAAGCTTTCTTT.

The V and J genes are TRBV5-6 and TRBJ1-5; possibly TRBD1 for D (6 bases). Trimming stripped 1 base from V and 5 bases from J, with 10 bases between. The CDR3 loop spans 14 amino acids. Per the germline V gene, CDR1 is SGHDT and CDR2 is YYEEEE. The CDR3 nucleotides are TGTGCCAGCAGCTTGCTCAGGGGCGATCAGCCCCAGCATTTT. Protein product: CASSLLRGDQPQHF.